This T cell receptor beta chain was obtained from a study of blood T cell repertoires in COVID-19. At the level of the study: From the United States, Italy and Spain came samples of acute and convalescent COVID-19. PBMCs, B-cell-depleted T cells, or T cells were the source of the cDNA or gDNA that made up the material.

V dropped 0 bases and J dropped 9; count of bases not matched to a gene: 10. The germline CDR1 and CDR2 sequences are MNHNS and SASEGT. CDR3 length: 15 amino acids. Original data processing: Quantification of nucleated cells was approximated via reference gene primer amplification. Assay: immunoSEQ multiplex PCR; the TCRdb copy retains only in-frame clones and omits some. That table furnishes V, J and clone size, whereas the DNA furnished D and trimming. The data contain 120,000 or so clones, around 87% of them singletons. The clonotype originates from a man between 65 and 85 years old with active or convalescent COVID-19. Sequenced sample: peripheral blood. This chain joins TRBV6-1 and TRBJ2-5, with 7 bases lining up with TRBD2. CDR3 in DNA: TGTGCCAGCAGTGAAGCGCTCGCTAGCGGTGGGTCCCAGTACTTC. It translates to CASSEALASGGSQYF.